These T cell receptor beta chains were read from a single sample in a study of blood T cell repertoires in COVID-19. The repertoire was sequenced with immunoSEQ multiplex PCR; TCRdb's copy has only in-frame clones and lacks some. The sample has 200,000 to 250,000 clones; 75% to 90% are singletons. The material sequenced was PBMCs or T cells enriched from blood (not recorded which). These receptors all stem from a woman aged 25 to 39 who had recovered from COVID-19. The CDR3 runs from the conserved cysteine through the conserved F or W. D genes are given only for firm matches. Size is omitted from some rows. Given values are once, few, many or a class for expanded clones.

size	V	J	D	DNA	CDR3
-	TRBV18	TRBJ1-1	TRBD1	TGTGCCAGCTCACGGGGACAGGGGGCGGGCACTGAAGCTTTCTTT	CASSRGQGAGTEAFF
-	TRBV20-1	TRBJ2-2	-	TGCAGTGCTAGTGCTACCTCGAACACCGGGGAGCTGTTTTTT	CSASATSNTGELFF
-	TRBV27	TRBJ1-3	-	TGTGCCAGCAGTCCTTTGAGGCCCTGGAAGCCTGGAAACACCATATATTTT	CASSPLRPWKPGNTIYF
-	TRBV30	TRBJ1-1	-	TGTGCCTGGTCCAGGAACACTGAAGCTTTCTTT	CAWSRNTEAFF
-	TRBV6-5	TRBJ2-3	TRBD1	TGTGCCAGCAGCCGGGACAGGAGCACAGATACGCAGTATTTT	CASSRDRSTDTQYF
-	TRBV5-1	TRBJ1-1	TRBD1	TGCGCCAGCAGCTTGGGACAGGGGGGCTTGAACACTGAAGCTTTCTTT	CASSLGQGGLNTEAFF
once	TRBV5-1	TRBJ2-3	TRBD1	TGCGCCAGCAGCCGGGACAGGGGGCGGACAGATACGCAGTATTTT	CASSRDRGRTDTQYF
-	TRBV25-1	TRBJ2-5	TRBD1	TGTGCCAGCAGTGAAATTGGGACAGGGGCGCCTGAGACCCAGTACTTC	CASSEIGTGAPETQYF
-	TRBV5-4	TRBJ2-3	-	TGTGCCAGCAGCTCCCAGGGTGCAGATACGCAGTATTTT	CASSSQGADTQYF
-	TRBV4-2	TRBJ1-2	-	TGTGCCAGCAGCCAAGATCCACTCTCTGCGGGCGAAAATGGCTACACCTTC	CASSQDPLSAGENGYTF
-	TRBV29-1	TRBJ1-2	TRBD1	TGCAGCGCCCCCAGGGGGCGCTACACCTTC	CSAPRGRYTF
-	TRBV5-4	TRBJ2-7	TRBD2	TGTGCCAGCAGCCGGACTAGCGGGAGTTACGAGCAGTACTTC	CASSRTSGSYEQYF
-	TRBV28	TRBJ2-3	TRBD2	TGTGCCAGCCAGCGGGACCCAAGCACAGATACGCAGTATTTT	CASQRDPSTDTQYF
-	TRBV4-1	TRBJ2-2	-	TGCGCCAGCAGCCCTGAGGGGGACCTAACCGGGGAGCTGTTTTTT	CASSPEGDLTGELFF
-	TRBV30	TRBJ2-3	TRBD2	TGTGCCTGGGGACTAGCGGGAGGGGGGTCCGATACGCAGTATTTT	CAWGLAGGGSDTQYF
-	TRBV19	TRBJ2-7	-	TGTGCCAGTAGTATAGCCCAGGGGCCCTACGAGCAGTACTTC	CASSIAQGPYEQYF
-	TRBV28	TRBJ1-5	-	TGTGCCAGCAGTTTGGGAGGTTTGGGGGGTACCAATCAGCCCCAGCATTTT	CASSLGGLGGTNQPQHF
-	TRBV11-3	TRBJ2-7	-	TGTGCCAGCAGCCCCGGCGGGGGCCCCTACGAGCAGTACTTC	CASSPGGGPYEQYF
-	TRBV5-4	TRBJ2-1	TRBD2	TGTGCCAGCAGCGTCGCGGGAGGGTACAATGAGCAGTTCTTC	CASSVAGGYNEQFF
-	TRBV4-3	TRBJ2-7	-	TGCGCCAGCAGCCCCGAGGTAAAGTACGAGCAGTACTTC	CASSPEVKYEQYF
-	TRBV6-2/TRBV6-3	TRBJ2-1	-	TGTGCCAGCAGTTCCCTCTATAGCGGTCCCAATGAGCAGTTCTTC	CASSSLYSGPNEQFF
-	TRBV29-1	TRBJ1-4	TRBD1	TGCAGCGTTACGACAGGGGGCACTAATGAAAAACTGTTTTTT	CSVTTGGTNEKLFF
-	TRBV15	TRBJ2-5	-	TGTGCCACCAGCAAGGGGGTGGGCGAGACCCAGTACTTC	CATSKGVGETQYF
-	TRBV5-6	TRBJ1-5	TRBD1	TGTGCCAGCAGCACCGGGACAGGGGATAGTCAGCCCCAGCATTTT	CASSTGTGDSQPQHF
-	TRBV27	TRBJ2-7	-	TGTGCCAGCAGTTTAGTGGGGGCGGGTCCCTACGAGCAGTACTTC	CASSLVGAGPYEQYF
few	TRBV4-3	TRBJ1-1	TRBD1	TGCGCCAGCAGCTACCTGGGACAGAGCGAAAGTGAAGCTTTCTTT	CASSYLGQSESEAFF
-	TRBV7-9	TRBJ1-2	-	TGTGCCAGCAGCCCTAGCGGGACGACAGGCTATGGCTACACCTTC	CASSPSGTTGYGYTF
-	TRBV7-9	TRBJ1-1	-	TGTGCCAGCAGCGTGACAGTGAACACTGAAGCTTTCTTT	CASSVTVNTEAFF
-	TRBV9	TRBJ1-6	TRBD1	TGTGCCAGCAGCGAGGGACAGACCTATAATTCACCCCTCCACTTT	CASSEGQTYNSPLHF
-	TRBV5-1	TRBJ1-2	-	TGCGCCAGCAGCTTGGCAGGGGAAGTGATGGAGCACTATGGCTACACCTTC	CASSLAGEVMEHYGYTF
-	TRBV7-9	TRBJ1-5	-	TGTGCCAGCAGCTTAGAGGCAGGGCGAAATCAGCCCCAGCATTTT	CASSLEAGRNQPQHF
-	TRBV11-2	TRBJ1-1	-	TGTGCCAGCAGCCCCCGGGCAGGGGCGAACACTGAAGCTTTCTTT	CASSPRAGANTEAFF
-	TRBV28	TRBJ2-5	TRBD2	TGTGCCAGCAGTTTTCCGGGACTAGCGGGAGGGCAGAGAGAGACCCAGTACTTC	CASSFPGLAGGQRETQYF
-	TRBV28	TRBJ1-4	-	TGTGCCAGCAGTACCCCAGCAGGTCATTCTAATGAAAAACTGTTTTTT	CASSTPAGHSNEKLFF
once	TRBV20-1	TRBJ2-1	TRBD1	TGCAGTGCTAGTTGGACAGGGAAGGAGCAGTTCTTC	CSASWTGKEQFF
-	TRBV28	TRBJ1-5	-	TGTGCCAGCACTACCGGGGGGGCCGTCCACAATCAGCCCCAGCATTTT	CASTTGGAVHNQPQHF